The 16 T cell receptor beta chains in this list originate from one sample, sequenced in a study of OX40 agonist ivuxolimab in advanced cancers. Here immunoSEQ multiplex PCR was the method, and the copy in TCRdb shows in-frame clones only, minus some. The table has roughly 49,000 clones, 87% seen once. Sequencing used CD4+ or CD8+ T cells sorted from blood, obtained in a trial of the OX40 agonist ivuxolimab. The receptors stem from an adult with an advanced solid tumor such as melanoma, head and neck, liver or kidney cancer.

This chain links TRBV6-5 with TRBJ2-7, with D unclear. Germline V lookup: CDR1 MNHEY, CDR2 SVGAGI. The CDR3 runs to 13 residues. Deletions cut 5 bases from V and 0 bases from J, with 8 bases between. In nucleotides, the CDR3 is TGTGCCAGCAGTGTTACTATCTCCTACGAGCAGTACTTC. Encoded protein: CASSVTISYEQYF.

This chain connects TRBV9 to TRBJ1-6; no clear D. Germline V gives CDR1 SGDLS, CDR2 YYNGEE. Deletions cut 5 bases from V and 5 bases from J, with 14 bases between. This CDR3 has 15 amino acids. CDR3 protein: CASSAHSSDNSPLHF. The CDR3, as DNA: TGTGCCAGCAGTGCCCACAGTAGCGATAATTCACCCCTCCACTTT.

V gene TRBV30 combines with J gene TRBJ2-5, with TRBD2 identical over 8 bases. Germline V gene sequence: CDR1 GTSNPN, CDR2 SVGIG (reference sequence). The length of the CDR3 is 13 residues. Trimming removed 3 bases from V and 4 bases from J; junction bases left unmatched: 4. CDR3 sequence (DNA): TGTGCCTGGAGGGGACTAGGGGGAGAGACCCAGTACTTC. Protein sequence: CAWRGLGGETQYF.

This clone was seen just once. V gene TRBV4-1 combines with J gene TRBJ1-2; no clear D. Germline V gene data show CDR1 as MGHRA and CDR2 as YSYEKL. Trimming cost V 0 bases and J 0 bases, with 11 bases left between them. The CDR3 spans 16 residues. The CDR3 is CASSQEETVSNYGYTF. DNA of the CDR3: TGCGCCAGCAGCCAAGAAGAGACGGTTTCTAACTATGGCTACACCTTC.

The chain couples TRBV4-2 to TRBJ2-7; 7 nucleotides match TRBD2. Germline V CDR1 and CDR2: LGHNA, YNFKEQ. CDR3 length: 16 residues. Losses at the gene ends were 0 bases for V and 3 bases for J; bases not matched to a gene: 8. CDR3 sequence: CASSQEAGGGFYEQYF. CDR3 bases: TGTGCCAGCAGCCAAGAGGCCGGGGGAGGGTTCTACGAGCAGTACTTC.

The V call is TRBV7-2, the J call TRBJ2-3; 9 bases match TRBD2. Germline loops: CDR1 SGHTA, CDR2 FQGNSA. V gave up 3 bases and J gave up 6 bases; unmatched junction bases: 7. This CDR3 contains 15 residues. CDR3 amino acids: CASSLVAGVVDTQYF. CDR3 sequence (DNA): TGTGCCAGCAGCTTGGTAGCGGGAGTAGTGGATACGCAGTATTTT.

The chain combines TRBV5-6 with TRBJ2-7; maybe TRBD2 (6 bases). The germline V and J ends were trimmed by 6 bases and 0 bases, with 13 bases remaining between them. The CDR3 length is 14 residues. Per the germline V gene, CDR1 is SGHDT and CDR2 is YYEEEE. CDR3: CASKGEGLSYEQYF. In DNA, the CDR3 is TGTGCCAGCAAGGGCGAGGGACTCTCCTACGAGCAGTACTTC.

The rearrangement links TRBV15 to TRBJ2-1; 9 bases fit TRBD1. CDR1 is LNHNV, CDR2 YYDKDF, per germline (reference sequence). The CDR3 has 15 residues. V lost 3 bases and J lost 1; bases outside the gene matches: 1. CDR3 coding DNA: TGTGCCACCAGCAGCGACAGGGGGTCCTACAATGAGCAGTTCTTC. As protein: CATSSDRGSYNEQFF.

This sequence joins TRBV19 and TRBJ2-3, with D maybe TRBD2 (5 bases). The CDR3 runs 15 residues. The V gene's germline CDR1 is LNHDA and CDR2 SQIVND (reference sequence). Trimming pared 6 bases from V and 0 bases from J, leaving 13 bases between. Here the CDR3 reads CASSLVTTSTDTQYF. The CDR3 DNA reads as TGTGCCAGTAGCCTAGTGACTACTAGCACAGATACGCAGTATTTT.

The chain has TRBV27 and TRBJ2-2; D is undetermined. V shed 7 bases and J shed 4 bases, with 4 bases lying between them. Germline V gene lookup returns CDR1 MNHEY and CDR2 SMNVEV (reference sequence). The CDR3 loop spans 11 amino acids. The CDR3 protein is CASKTTGELFF. For the CDR3, the DNA is TGTGCCAGCAAGACCACCGGGGAGCTGTTTTTT.

The table lists this clone with a count of one. This chain joins TRBV4-3 and TRBJ1-5; D not resolved. CDR3 length: 14 residues. The V end lost 0 bases, the J end lost 2 bases, and 5 bases lay between the germline ends. CDR1 and CDR2 (germline): LGHNA, YSLEER. The CDR3 loop reads CASSQEVGNQPQHF. For the CDR3, the DNA is TGCGCCAGCAGCCAAGAAGTGGGCAATCAGCCCCAGCATTTT.

The gene calls are TRBV13 and TRBJ2-1; 9 nucleotides line up with TRBD1. With V trimmed by 5 bases and J by 7 bases, 9 bases remained unmatched. Germline assignment: CDR1 PRHDT and CDR2 FYEKMQ (reference sequence). The CDR3 length is 15 residues. The CDR3 reads CASSPSGQGRNEQFF. The CDR3 nucleotides are TGTGCCAGCAGCCCTTCGGGACAGGGCCGGAATGAGCAGTTCTTC.

The V and J genes are TRBV11-3 and TRBJ2-5; D is unresolved. Trimming stripped 6 bases from V and 3 bases from J, with 17 bases between. Germline values: CDR1 SGHNT, CDR2 YENEEA. The CDR3 is 15 amino acids. The CDR3 nucleotides are TGTGCCAGCAGAGAACTCGGGCCGGCCAAAGAGACCCAGTACTTC. Its protein is CASRELGPAKETQYF.

J is TRBJ2-7 and V is TRBV9; TRBD1 might be the D (6 bases). Trimming took off 3 bases at V and 0 bases at J, with 13 bases between the two ends. The CDR3 sequence is 15 residues long. Germline CDR1 and CDR2: SGDLS and YYNGEE. The CDR3 here is CASSESGQFSYEQYF. CDR3 nucleotides: TGTGCCAGCAGCGAGTCCGGACAGTTCTCCTACGAGCAGTACTTC.

The chain carries TRBV7-9 and TRBJ1-2; 8 positions agree with TRBD1. CDR3 length: 15 residues. From germline, CDR1 is SEHNR and CDR2 FQNEAQ (reference sequence). V shed 5 bases and J 2 bases; nucleotides not matched to a gene: 7. This CDR3 is CASSPPTGGNYGYTF. The DNA of the CDR3 is TGTGCCAGCAGCCCACCCACAGGGGGAAACTATGGCTACACCTTC.

This clone has just one count. V gene TRBV9 combines with J gene TRBJ2-5; tentatively, D is TRBD1 or TRBD2 (5 bases each). The CDR3 is made up of 15 amino acids. The V gene's germline CDR1 is SGDLS and CDR2 YYNGEE. V lost 0 bases and J lost 4, with 13 bases in between. The DNA of the CDR3 is TGTGCCAGCAGCGTAGGGGGGAGTGCTTCAGAGACCCAGTACTTC. It encodes CASSVGGSASETQYF.